This T cell receptor (beta chain) came from a study of monozygotic twins with inflammatory bowel disease. Study-level points and caveats: Concordant and discordant twins showed no difference in repertoire similarity, possibly from limited power. Healthy co-twins, by inverse Simpson, had higher TCRbeta diversity than their siblings with IBD.

The germline gives CDR1 SEHNR, CDR2 FQNEAQ (reference sequence). The CDR3 length is 13 residues. Following a re-call of the 5' RACE reads, TCRdb has one entry per CDR3 protein and lacks DNA. The sample has approximately 300,000 distinct CDR3 sequences. For this clonotype: Its antigen is unidentified.

The clonotype was recovered from a human donor with ulcerative colitis or Crohn's disease, or a healthy co-twin of an affected twin (not recorded which). Sequences were obtained from blood. The chain recombines TRBV7-9 with TRBJ2-7; TCRdb calls TRBD1, which cannot be checked without DNA. CDR3 residues: CASSLTQGNEQYF. Full variable domain (outside the CDR3, taken from reference TRBV7-9 and TRBJ2-7): DTGVSQNPRHKITKRGQNVTFRCDPISEHNRLYWYRQTLGQGPEFLTYFQNEAQLEKSRLLSDRFSAERPKGSFSTLEIQRTEQGDSAMYLCASSLTQGNEQYFGPGTRLTVT.